This T cell receptor (beta chain) was obtained from a study of blood T cell repertoires in COVID-19. Turning to the study itself: Specimens from acute and convalescent COVID-19 originated in the United States, Italy and Spain. Nucleic acid was either cDNA or gDNA, and it came from T cells, B-cell-depleted T cells, or PBMCs.

Original processing methods: Researchers report that nucleated cell counts were estimated from reference gene primer amplification. Produced via immunoSEQ multiplex PCR; TCRdb's table is partial and in-frame only. The V and J calls and clone size were taken over from that table, and D and trimming were inferred from the DNA. The sample carries almost 300,000 clones, around 87% recorded once. The source is a man aged 65 to 85 with acute or convalescent COVID-19. The sequencing input was peripheral blood.

The CDR3 DNA reads as TGTGCCAGCAGCCTCGGCCGGGAACGGGAGCAGTACTTC. Amino acids: CASSLGREREQYF. The rearrangement links TRBV5-5 to TRBJ2-7; TRBD2 might be the D (5 bases). Between the trimmed V and J ends, which lost 4 bases and 7 bases, there was a span of 15 bases. There are 13 residues in the CDR3. Germline loops: CDR1 SGHKS, CDR2 YYEKEE (reference sequence).